This T cell receptor beta chain was captured in a study of blood T cell repertoires in COVID-19. Measured with immunoSEQ multiplex PCR; TCRdb has only the in-frame clones, and not every one. Altogether some 110,000 clones are present, around 85% being singletons, with the ten largest covering 3.2%. CDR3 size: 16 residues. V shed 2 bases and J shed 5 bases, with 16 bases lying between them. Germline lookup yields CDR1 MNHEY and CDR2 SVGEGT. The chain employs TRBV6-2 or TRBV6-3 and TRBJ2-1; TRBD1 might be the D (6 bases). The source material was peripheral blood. The clonotype was recovered from a woman of 80 years or more with COVID-19, enrolled during active disease. The CDR3 DNA reads as TGTGCCAGCAGTTACGAGCAGGGGCCTGGGAACAATGAGCAGTTCTTC. The encoded protein is CASSYEQGPGNNEQFF.